The 2 T cell receptor beta chains given below trace back to one sample, sequenced in a study of blood T cell repertoires in COVID-19. The assay was immunoSEQ multiplex PCR, and TCRdb's table has in-frame clones only and misses some. Of over 350,000 clones in the sample, around 89% were seen once. Specimen: PBMCs or T cells enriched from blood (not recorded which). The receptor set was obtained from a woman under 30 who had recovered from COVID-19.

This clone appeared a few times. V gene TRBV5-6 combines with J gene TRBJ1-2, with 9 bases fitting TRBD1. Germline trimming cut 0 bases from V and 5 bases from J; bases unmatched to any gene: 5. The CDR3 has 15 residues. Germline values: CDR1 SGHDT, CDR2 YYEEEE. CDR3 loop: CASSLGSGTGYGYTF. In nucleotides, the CDR3 is TGTGCCAGCAGCTTGGGATCCGGGACAGGGTATGGCTACACCTTC.

A few counts support this clone. The chain joins TRBV28 to TRBJ1-3, with D perhaps TRBD1 (6 bases). Germline CDR1 is MDHEN and CDR2 is SYDVKM. This CDR3 region has 17 residues. V was shortened by 1 base and J by 8 bases, with 21 bases between the two germline ends. CDR3 in DNA: TGTGCCAGCAGTTTATCAAGGGGGTGGCCGGTTAGGGACACCATATATTTT. The encoded protein is CASSLSRGWPVRDTIYF.